Detailed here is one TCR beta chain. Using immunoSEQ multiplex PCR, the repertoire was profiled, and TCRdb retains in-frame clones only, with some absent. The sample contains more than 110,000 clones, 60% to 80% of which appear only once. This sample stems from a study of blood T cell repertoires in COVID-19. The specimen was PBMCs or T cells enriched from blood (not recorded which). This receptor was obtained from a woman aged 45-65 years who had recovered from COVID-19.

CDR3 in DNA: TGTGCCAGCAGTCCCTACCCCGGGCTAGCAGGCACAGATACGCAGTATTTT. It specifies CASSPYPGLAGTDTQYF. The chain couples TRBV7-3 to TRBJ2-3; D possibly corresponds to TRBD2 (5 bases). Germline CDR1 and CDR2: SGHTA and FQGTGA. The CDR3 is 17 amino acids. The V and J ends lost 6 bases and 1 base respectively, with 20 bases between them.